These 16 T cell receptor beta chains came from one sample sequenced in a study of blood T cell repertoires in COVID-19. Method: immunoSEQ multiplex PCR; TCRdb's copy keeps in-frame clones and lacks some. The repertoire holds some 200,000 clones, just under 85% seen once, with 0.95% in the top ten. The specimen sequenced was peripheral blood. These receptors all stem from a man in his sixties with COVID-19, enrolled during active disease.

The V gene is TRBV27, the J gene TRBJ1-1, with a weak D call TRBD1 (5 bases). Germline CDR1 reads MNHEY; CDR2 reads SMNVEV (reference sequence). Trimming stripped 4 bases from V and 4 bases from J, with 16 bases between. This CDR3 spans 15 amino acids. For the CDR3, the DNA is TGTGCCAGCAGTTCCGTGACAGTGTGGGGCACTGAAGCTTTCTTT. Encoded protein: CASSSVTVWGTEAFF.

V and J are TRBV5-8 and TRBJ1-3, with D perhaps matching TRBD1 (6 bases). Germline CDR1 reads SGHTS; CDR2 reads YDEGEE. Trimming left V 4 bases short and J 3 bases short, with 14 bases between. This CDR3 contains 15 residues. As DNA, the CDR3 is TGTGCCAGCAGCCCCGGGACATATTATGGAAACACCATATATTTT. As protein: CASSPGTYYGNTIYF.

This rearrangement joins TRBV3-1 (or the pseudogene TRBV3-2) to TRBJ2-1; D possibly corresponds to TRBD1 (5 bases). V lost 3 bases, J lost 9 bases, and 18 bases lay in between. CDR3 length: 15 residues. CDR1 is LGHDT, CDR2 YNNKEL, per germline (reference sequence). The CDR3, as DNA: TGTGCCAGCAGCCATCGGAAGGGGTCCCCGGGTGAGCAGTTCTTC. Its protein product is CASSHRKGSPGEQFF.

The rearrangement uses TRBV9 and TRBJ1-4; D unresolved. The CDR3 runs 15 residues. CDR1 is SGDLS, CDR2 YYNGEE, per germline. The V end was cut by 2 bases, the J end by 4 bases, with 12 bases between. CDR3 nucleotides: TGTGCCAGCAGCGTTGGCGGGCCCCATAATGAAAAACTGTTTTTT. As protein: CASSVGGPHNEKLFF.

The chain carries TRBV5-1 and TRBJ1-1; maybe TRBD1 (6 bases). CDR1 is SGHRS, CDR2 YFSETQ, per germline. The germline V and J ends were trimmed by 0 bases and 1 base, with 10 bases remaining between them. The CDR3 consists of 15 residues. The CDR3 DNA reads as TGCGCCAGCAGCTTGGACAGGGTGGAGAACACTGAAGCTTTCTTT. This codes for CASSLDRVENTEAFF.

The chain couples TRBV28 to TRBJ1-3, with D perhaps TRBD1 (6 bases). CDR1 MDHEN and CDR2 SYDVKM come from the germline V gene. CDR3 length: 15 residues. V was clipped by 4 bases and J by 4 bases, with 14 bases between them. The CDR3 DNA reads TGTGCCAGCAGTTCGGTGGGGGCCGGGGGAAACACCATATATTTT. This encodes CASSSVGAGGNTIYF.

Here the CDR3 reads CASSASWGQGPSTEAFF. The CDR3 bases are TGTGCCAGTAGTGCCTCTTGGGGCCAGGGTCCCTCCACTGAAGCTTTCTTT. The chain carries TRBV19 and TRBJ1-1, with D perhaps TRBD1 (5 bases). The V end lost 5 bases, the J end lost 4 bases, and 23 bases lay between the germline ends. From germline, CDR1 is LNHDA and CDR2 SQIVND (reference sequence). The CDR3 runs 17 residues.

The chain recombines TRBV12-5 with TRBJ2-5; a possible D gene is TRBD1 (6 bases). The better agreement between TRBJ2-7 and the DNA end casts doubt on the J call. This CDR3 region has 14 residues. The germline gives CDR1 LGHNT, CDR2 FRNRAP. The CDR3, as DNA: TGTGCTAGTGGTTTGGTAGGGGGATTGTACGAGCAGTACTTC. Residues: CASGLVGGLYEQYF.

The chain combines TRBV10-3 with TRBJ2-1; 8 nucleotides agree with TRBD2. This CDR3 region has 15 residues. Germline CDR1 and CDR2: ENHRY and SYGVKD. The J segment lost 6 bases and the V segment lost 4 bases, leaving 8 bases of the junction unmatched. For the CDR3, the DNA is TGTGCCATCAGTGCGGGAGGGTCTCCCGTCAATGAGCAGTTCTTC. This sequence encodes CAISAGGSPVNEQFF.

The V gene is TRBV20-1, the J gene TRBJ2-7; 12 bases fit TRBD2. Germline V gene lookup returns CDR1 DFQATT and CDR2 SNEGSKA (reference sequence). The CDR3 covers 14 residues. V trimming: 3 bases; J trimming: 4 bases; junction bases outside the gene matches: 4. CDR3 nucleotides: TGCAGTGCTAGTTGGACTAGCGGGGTGTACGAGCAGTACTTC. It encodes CSASWTSGVYEQYF.

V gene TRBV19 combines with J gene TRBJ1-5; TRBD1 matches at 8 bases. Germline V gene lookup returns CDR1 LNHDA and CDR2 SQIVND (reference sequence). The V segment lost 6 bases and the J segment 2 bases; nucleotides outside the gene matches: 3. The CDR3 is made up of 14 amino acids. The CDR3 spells CASRPDRGNQPQHF. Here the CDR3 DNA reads TGTGCCAGTAGGCCGGACAGGGGCAATCAGCCCCAGCATTTT. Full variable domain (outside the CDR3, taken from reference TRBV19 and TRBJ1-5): DGGITQSPKYLFRKEGQNVTLSCEQNLNHDAMYWYRQDPGQGLRLIYYSQIVNDFQKGDIAEGYSVSREKKESFPLTVTSAQKNPTAFYLCASRPDRGNQPQHFGDGTRLSIL.

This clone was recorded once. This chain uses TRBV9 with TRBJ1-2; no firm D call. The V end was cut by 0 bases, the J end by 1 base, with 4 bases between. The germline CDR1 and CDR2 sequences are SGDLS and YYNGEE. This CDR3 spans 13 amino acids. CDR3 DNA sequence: TGTGCCAGCAGCGTAGACAGTAACTATGGCTACACCTTC. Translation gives CASSVDSNYGYTF. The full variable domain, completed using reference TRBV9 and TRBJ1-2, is DSGVTQTPKHLITATGQRVTLRCSPRSGDLSVYWYQQSLDQGLQFLIQYYNGEERAKGNILERFSAQQFPDLHSELNLSSLELGDSALYFCASSVDSNYGYTFGSGTRLTVV.

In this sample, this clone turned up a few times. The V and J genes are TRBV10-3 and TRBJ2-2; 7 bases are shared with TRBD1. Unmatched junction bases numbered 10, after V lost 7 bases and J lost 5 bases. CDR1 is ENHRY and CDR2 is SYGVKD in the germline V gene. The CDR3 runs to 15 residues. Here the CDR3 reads CAINKKGAGTGELFF. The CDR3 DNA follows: TGTGCCATCAATAAAAAGGGGGCCGGAACCGGGGAGCTGTTTTTT.

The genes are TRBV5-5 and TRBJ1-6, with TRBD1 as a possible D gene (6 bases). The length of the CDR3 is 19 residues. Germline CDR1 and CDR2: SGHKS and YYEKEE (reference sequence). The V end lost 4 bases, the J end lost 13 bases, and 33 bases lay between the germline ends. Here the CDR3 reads CASSPRPLTVQGAALPLHF. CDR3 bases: TGTGCCAGCAGCCCGCGCCCCCTAACGGTACAGGGAGCCGCGTTGCCCCTCCACTTT.

The CDR3 nucleotides read TGTGCCAGCAGCTCGGACAGGGGGCGAAACTATGGCTACACCTTC. Its translation is CASSSDRGRNYGYTF. The chain has TRBV7-2 and TRBJ1-2; 11 bases line up with TRBD1. Looked up from germline, CDR1 is SGHTA and CDR2 is FQGNSA. CDR3 length: 15 residues. J gave up 2 bases and V 4 bases, and 3 bases lay outside the gene matches.

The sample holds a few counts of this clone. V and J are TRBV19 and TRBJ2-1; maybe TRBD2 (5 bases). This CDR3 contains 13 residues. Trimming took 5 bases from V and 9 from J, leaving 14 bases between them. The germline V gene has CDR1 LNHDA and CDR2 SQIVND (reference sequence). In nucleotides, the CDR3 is TGTGCCAGTAGTTCCCGCCGGGGTCTTGAGCAGTTCTTC. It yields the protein CASSSRRGLEQFF.